The source of this T cell receptor beta chain is a study of blood T cell repertoires in COVID-19. This CDR3 comprises 13 residues. Trimming pared 9 bases from V and 2 bases from J, leaving 13 bases between. Looked up from germline, CDR1 is KGHDR and CDR2 is SFDVKD. Clones were sequenced by immunoSEQ multiplex PCR, and TCRdb holds only the in-frame ones, with some missing. The sample holds approximately 300,000 clones, 88% seen once. The sequencing input was peripheral blood. The sequence was obtained from a woman aged 45-59 years with active or convalescent COVID-19. The J gene is TRBJ2-7, the V gene TRBV24-1; perhaps TRBD2 as D (7 bases). CDR3 sequence reads: CATRGGPTYEQYF. As DNA, the CDR3 is TGTGCCACCCGCGGGGGCCCTACCTACGAGCAGTACTTC.